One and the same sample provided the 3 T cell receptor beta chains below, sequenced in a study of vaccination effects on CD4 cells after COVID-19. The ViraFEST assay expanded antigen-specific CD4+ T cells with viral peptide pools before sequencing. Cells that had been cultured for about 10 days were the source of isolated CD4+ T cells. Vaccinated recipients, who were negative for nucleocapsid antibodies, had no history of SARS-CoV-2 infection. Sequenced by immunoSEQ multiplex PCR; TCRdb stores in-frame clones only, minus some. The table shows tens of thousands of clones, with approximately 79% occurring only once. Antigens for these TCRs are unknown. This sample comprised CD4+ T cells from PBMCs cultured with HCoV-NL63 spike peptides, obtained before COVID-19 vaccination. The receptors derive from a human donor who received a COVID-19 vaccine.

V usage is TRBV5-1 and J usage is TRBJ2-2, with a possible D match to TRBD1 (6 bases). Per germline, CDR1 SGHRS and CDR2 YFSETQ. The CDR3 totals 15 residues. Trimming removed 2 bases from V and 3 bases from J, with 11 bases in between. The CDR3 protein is CASSFAQGHTGELFF. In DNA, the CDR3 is TGCGCCAGCAGCTTTGCCCAGGGGCACACCGGGGAGCTGTTTTTT.

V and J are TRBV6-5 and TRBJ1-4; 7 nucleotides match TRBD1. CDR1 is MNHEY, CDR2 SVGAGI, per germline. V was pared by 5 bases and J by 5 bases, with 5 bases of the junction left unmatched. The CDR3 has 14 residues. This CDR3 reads CASSTRGGNEKLFF. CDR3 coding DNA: TGTGCCAGCAGTACCAGGGGGGGGAATGAAAAACTGTTTTTT.

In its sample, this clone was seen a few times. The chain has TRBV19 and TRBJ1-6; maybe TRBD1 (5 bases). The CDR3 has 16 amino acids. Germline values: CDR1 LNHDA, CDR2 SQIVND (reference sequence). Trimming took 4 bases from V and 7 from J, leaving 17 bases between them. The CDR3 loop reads CASSNKPGRSNSPLHF. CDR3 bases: TGTGCCAGTAGTAATAAGCCGGGACGGAGCAATTCACCCCTCCACTTT.